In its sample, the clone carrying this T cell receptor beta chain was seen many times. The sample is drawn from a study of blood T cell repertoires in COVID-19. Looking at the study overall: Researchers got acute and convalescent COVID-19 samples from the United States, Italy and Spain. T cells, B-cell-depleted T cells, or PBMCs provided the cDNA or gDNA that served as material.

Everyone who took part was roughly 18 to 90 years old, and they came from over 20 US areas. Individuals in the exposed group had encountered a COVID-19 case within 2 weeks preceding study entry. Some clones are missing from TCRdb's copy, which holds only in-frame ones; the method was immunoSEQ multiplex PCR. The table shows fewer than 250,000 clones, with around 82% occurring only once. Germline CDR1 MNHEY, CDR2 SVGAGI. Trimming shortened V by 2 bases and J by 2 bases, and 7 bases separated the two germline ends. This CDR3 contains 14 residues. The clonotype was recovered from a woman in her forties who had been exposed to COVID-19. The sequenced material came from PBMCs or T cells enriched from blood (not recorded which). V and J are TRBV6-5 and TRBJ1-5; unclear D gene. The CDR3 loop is CASSYDPGNQPQHF. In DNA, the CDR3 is TGTGCCAGCAGTTACGATCCGGGCAATCAGCCCCAGCATTTT.